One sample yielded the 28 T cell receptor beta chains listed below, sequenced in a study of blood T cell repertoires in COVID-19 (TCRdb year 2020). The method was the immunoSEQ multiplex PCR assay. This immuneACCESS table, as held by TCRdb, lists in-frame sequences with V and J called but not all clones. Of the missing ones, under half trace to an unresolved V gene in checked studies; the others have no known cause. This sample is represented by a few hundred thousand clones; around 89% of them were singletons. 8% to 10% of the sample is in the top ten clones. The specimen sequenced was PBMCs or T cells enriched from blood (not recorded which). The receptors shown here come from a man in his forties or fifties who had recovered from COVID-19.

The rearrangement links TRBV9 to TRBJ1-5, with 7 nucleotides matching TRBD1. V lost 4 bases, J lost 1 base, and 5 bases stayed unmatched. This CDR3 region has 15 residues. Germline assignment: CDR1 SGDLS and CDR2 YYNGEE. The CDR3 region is CASSTTGLSNQPQHF. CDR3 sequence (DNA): TGTGCCAGCAGCACGACAGGGTTGAGCAATCAGCCCCAGCATTTT.

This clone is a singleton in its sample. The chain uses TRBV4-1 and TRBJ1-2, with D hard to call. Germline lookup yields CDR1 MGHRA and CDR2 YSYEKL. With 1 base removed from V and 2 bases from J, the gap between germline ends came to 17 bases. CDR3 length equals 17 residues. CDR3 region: CASSQAGSDLTNYGYTF. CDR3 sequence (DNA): TGCGCCAGCAGCCAAGCTGGGTCCGACCTGACAAACTATGGCTACACCTTC.

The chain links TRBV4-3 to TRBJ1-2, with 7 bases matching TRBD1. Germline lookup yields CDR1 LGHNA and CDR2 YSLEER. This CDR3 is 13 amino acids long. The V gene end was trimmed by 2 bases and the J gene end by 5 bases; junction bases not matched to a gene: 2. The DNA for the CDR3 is TGCGCCAGCAGCCAAACAGGGGTATATGGCTACACCTTC. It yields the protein CASSQTGVYGYTF.

DNA of the CDR3: TGTGCCAGCAGGCCCGACGGAGTAAAGCCCCAGCATTTT. Protein product: CASRPDGVKPQHF. The chain carries TRBV27 and TRBJ1-5, with unresolved D. This CDR3 has 13 residues. Germline V gene sequence: CDR1 MNHEY, CDR2 SMNVEV (reference sequence). V was shortened by 6 bases and J by 8 bases, with 14 bases between the two germline ends.

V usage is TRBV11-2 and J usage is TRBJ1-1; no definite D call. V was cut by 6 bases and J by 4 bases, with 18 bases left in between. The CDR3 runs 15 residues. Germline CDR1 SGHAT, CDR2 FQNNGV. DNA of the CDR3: TGTGCCAGCAGTTTGTCGGGCCCCGGAGGCACTGAAGCTTTCTTT. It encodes CASSLSGPGGTEAFF.

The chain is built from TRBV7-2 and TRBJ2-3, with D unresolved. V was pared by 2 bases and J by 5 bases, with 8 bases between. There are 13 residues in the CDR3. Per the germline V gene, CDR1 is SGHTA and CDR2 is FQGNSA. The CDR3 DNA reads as TGTGCCAGCAGCTTACGGTATATAGATACGCAGTATTTT. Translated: CASSLRYIDTQYF. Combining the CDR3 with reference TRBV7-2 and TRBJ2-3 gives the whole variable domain GAGVSQSPSNKVTEKGKDVELRCDPISGHTALYWYRQSLGQGLEFLIYFQGNSAPDKSGLPSDRFSAERTGGSVSTLTIQRTQQEDSAVYLCASSLRYIDTQYFGPGTRLTVL.

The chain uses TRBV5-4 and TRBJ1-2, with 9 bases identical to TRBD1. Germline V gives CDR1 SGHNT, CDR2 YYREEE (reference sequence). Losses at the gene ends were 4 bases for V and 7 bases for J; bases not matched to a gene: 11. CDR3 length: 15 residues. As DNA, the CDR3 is TGTGCCAGCAGCCTAGACCCGGGACAGGGTAGTGGCTACACCTTC. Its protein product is CASSLDPGQGSGYTF. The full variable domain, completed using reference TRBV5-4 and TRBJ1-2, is ETGVTQSPTHLIKTRGQQVTLRCSSQSGHNTVSWYQQALGQGPQFIFQYYREEENGRGNFPPRFSGLQFPNYSSELNVNALELDDSALYLCASSLDPGQGSGYTFGSGTRLTVV.

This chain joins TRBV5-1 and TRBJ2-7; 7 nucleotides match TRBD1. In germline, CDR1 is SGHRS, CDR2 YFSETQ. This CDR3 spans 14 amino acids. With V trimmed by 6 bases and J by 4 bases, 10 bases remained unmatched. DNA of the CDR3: TGCGCCAGCACCTCTGGCAGGGGGAATTACGAGCAGTACTTC. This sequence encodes CASTSGRGNYEQYF.

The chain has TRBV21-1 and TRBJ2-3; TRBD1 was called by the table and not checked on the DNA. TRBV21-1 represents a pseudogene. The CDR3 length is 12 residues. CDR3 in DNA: TGTGCCAGCAGCAAACTCCCCAGAAAGCAGTATTTT. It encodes CASSKLPRKQYF.

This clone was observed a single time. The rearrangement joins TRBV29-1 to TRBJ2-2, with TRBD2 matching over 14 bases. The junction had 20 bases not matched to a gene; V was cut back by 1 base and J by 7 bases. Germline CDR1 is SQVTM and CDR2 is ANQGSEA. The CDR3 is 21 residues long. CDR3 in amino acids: CSVEGVGQGGTSGRWVGELFF. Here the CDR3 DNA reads TGCAGCGTTGAAGGTGTAGGACAGGGCGGGACTAGCGGGAGATGGGTCGGGGAGCTGTTTTTT.

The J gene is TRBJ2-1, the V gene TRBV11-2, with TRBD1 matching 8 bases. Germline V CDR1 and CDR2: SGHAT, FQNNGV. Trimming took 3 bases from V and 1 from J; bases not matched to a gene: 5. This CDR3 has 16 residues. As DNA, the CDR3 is TGTGCCAGCAGCTTGGGAGACAGGGGTTCCTACAATGAGCAGTTCTTC. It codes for CASSLGDRGSYNEQFF. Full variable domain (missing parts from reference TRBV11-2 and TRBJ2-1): EAGVAQSPRYKIIEKRQSVAFWCNPISGHATLYWYQQILGQGPKLLIQFQNNGVVDDSQLPKDRFSAERLKGVDSTLKIQPAKLEDSAVYLCASSLGDRGSYNEQFFGPGTRLTVL.

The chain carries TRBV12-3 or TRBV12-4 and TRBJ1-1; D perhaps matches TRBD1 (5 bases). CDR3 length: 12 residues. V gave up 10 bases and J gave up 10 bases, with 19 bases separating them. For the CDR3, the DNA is TGTGCCACCCACTTTGGGGGAGGTTCAGCTTTCTTT. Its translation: CATHFGGGSAFF.

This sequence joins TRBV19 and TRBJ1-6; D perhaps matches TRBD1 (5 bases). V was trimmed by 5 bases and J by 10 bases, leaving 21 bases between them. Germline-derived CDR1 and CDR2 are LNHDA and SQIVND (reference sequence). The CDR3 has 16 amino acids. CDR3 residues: CASSFTPGGEGSPLHF. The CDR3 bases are TGTGCCAGTAGTTTTACCCCCGGGGGGGAAGGATCACCCCTCCACTTT.

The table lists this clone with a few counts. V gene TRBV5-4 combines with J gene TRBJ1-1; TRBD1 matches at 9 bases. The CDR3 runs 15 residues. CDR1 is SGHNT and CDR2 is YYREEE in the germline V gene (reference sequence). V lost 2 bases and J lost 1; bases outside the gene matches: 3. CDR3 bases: TGTGCCAGCAGCTTCATGACAGGGGGGAACACTGAAGCTTTCTTT. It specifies CASSFMTGGNTEAFF. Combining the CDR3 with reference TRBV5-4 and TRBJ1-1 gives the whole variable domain ETGVTQSPTHLIKTRGQQVTLRCSSQSGHNTVSWYQQALGQGPQFIFQYYREEENGRGNFPPRFSGLQFPNYSSELNVNALELDDSALYLCASSFMTGGNTEAFFGQGTRLTVV.

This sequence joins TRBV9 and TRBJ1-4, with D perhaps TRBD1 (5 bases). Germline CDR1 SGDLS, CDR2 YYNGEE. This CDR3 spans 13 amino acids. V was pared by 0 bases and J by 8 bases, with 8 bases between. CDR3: CASSVATGEKLFF. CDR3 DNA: TGTGCCAGCAGCGTAGCTACAGGAGAAAAACTGTTTTTT.

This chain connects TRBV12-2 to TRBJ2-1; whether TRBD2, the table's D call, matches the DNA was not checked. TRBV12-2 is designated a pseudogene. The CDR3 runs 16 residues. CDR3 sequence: CASRFSPGLAPSEQFF. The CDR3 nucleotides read TGTGCAAGTCGCTTCAGTCCGGGACTAGCGCCTTCGGAGCAGTTCTTC.

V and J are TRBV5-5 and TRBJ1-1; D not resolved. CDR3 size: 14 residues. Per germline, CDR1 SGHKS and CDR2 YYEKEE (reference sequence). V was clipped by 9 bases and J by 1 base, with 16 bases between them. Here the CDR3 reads CAITTLAGNTEAFF. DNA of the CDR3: TGTGCCATCACTACCTTGGCGGGGAACACTGAAGCTTTCTTT.

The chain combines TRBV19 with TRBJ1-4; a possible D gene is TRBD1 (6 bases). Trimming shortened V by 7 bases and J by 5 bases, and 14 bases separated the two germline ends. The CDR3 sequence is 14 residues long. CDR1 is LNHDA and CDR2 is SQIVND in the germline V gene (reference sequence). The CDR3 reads CASTVRGINEKLFF. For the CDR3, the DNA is TGTGCCAGTACAGTCAGGGGTATCAATGAAAAACTGTTTTTT.

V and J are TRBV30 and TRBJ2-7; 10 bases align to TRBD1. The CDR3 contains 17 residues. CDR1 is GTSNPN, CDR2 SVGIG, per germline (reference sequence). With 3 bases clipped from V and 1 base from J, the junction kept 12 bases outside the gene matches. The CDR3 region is CAWSAGTGVGASYEQYF. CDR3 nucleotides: TGTGCCTGGAGCGCCGGGACAGGGGTTGGGGCTTCCTACGAGCAGTACTTC.

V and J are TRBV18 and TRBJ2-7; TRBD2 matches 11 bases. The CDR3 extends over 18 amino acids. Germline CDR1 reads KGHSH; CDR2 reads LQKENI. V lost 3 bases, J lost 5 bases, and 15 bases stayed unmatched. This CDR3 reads CASSPMTSGVFTPNEQYF. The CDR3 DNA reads TGTGCCAGCTCACCGATGACTAGCGGGGTGTTTACCCCTAACGAGCAGTACTTC.

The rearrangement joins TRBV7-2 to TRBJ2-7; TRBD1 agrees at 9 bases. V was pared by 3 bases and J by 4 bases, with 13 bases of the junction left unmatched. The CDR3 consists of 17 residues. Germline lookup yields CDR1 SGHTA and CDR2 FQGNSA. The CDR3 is CASSFGPSGTGTYEQYF. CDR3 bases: TGTGCCAGCAGCTTTGGCCCCTCCGGGACAGGGACATACGAGCAGTACTTC.

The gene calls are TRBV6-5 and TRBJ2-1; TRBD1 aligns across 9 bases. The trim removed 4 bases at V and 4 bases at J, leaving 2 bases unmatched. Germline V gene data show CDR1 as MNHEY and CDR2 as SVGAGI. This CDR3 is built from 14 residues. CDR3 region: CASSLGQGYNEQFF. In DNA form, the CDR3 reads TGTGCCAGCAGTTTGGGACAGGGTTACAATGAGCAGTTCTTC.

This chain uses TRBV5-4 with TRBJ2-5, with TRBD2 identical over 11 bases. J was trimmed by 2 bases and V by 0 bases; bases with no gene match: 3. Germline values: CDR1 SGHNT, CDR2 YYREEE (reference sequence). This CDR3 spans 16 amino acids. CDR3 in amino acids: CASSLVPSGGQETQYF. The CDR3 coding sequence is TGTGCCAGCAGCTTGGTCCCTAGCGGGGGGCAAGAGACCCAGTACTTC. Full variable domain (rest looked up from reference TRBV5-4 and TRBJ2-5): ETGVTQSPTHLIKTRGQQVTLRCSSQSGHNTVSWYQQALGQGPQFIFQYYREEENGRGNFPPRFSGLQFPNYSSELNVNALELDDSALYLCASSLVPSGGQETQYFGPGTRLLVL.

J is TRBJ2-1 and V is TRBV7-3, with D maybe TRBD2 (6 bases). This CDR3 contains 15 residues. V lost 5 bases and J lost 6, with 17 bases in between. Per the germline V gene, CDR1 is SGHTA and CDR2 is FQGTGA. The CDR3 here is CASSTEGTDGNEQFF. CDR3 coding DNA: TGTGCCAGCAGCACGGAGGGGACGGACGGCAATGAGCAGTTCTTC.

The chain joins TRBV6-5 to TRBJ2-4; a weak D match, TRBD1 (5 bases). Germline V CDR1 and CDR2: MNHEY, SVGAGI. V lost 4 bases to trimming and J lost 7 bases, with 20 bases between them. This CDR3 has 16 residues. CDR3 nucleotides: TGTGCCAGCAGTTCCAGTGCCCAGGGTTCATATAACATTCAGTACTTC. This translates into CASSSSAQGSYNIQYF.

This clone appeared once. The CDR3 DNA sequence: TGCGCCAGCAGCCAAGATTGGCGGAATCAGCCCCAGCATTTT. This sequence encodes CASSQDWRNQPQHF. This chain uses TRBV4-3 with TRBJ1-5; D gene uncertain. V shed 0 bases and J shed 4 bases, with 7 bases lying between them. The CDR3 loop spans 14 amino acids. The germline gives CDR1 LGHNA, CDR2 YSLEER.

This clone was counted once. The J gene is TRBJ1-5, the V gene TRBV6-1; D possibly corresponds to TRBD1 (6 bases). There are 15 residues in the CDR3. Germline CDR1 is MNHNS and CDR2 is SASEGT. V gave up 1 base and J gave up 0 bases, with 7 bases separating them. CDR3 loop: CASSEGTVSNQPQHF. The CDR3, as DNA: TGTGCCAGCAGTGAAGGGACAGTTAGCAATCAGCCCCAGCATTTT.

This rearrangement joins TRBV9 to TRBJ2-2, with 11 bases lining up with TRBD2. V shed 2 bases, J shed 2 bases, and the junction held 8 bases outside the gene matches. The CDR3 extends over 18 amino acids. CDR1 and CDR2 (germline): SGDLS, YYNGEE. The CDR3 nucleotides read TGTGCCAGCAGCGTGTATCTTCTAGCGGGAGGTAACACCGGGGAGCTGTTTTTT. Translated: CASSVYLLAGGNTGELFF.